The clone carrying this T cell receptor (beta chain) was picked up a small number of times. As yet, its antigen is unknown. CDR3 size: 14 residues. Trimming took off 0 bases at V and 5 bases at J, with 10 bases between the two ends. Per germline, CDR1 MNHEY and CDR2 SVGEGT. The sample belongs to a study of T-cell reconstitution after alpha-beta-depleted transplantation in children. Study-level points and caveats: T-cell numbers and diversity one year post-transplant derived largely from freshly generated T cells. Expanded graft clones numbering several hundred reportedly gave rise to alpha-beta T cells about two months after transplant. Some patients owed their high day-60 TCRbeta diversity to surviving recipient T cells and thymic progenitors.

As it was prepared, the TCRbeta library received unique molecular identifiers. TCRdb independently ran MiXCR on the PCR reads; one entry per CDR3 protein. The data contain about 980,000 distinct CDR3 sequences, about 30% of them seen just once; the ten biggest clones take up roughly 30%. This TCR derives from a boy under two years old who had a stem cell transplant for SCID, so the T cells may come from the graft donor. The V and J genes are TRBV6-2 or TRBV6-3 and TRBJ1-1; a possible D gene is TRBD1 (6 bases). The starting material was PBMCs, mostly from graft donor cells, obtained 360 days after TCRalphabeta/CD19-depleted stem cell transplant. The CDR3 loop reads CASSYSIRGTEAFF. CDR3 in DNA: TGTGCCAGCAGTTACTCGATAAGGGGGACTGAAGCTTTCTTT.